This T cell receptor beta chain was sequenced during a study of blood T cell repertoires in COVID-19 (dated by TCRdb to 2018 to 2020). With regard to the full study: Samples from collaborators originated in the United States, Italy and Spain and spanned both the acute and convalescent phases of COVID-19. The repertoires were released in a freely available public database meant as a resource for research on the immune response to SARS-CoV-2. The samples were drawn from two sources: the first 160 participants of the ongoing ImmuneRACE study, and some 1,300 subjects contributed by 6 global collaborators. HLA class I and class II types, where available, came from metadata supplied by the sample provider rather than from assay-based typing. The sample metadata nearly always contained a de-identified subject ID, COVID-19 status, age in years and sex. The material from the prospective study consisted of cDNA or gDNA derived from T cells, B-cell-depleted T cells, or PBMCs. Deeply sampled blood TCRbeta repertoires from subjects exposed to, actively infected with, or recovered from COVID-19 were included in the dataset.

Concerning this clone: What antigen it recognizes has not been identified. Per-base qualities were not stored, and no clone one base away is much larger.

CDR1 and CDR2 were assigned from the germline V gene as MGHRA and YSYEKL. V and J are truncated by 1 base and 0 bases respectively, leaving an intervening sequence of 9 bases. Its CDR3 holds 15 amino acids, cysteine through phenylalanine. The kept DNA is CDR3 alone, 45 bases in frame from the first base. Results and caveats for the whole study, not just this receptor: The amount of clinical and demographic metadata varied by source and participant and was provided uncurated.

Participants in the prospective study were aged roughly 18 to 100 years, lived in over 20 United States geographic areas, and enrolled through a virtual design. In the prospective study, cohorts were assigned on the basis of participant-reported clinical history obtained from a screening survey and a study questionnaire. Recovered participants in ImmuneRACE Cohort 3 were defined as having two consecutive negative NP/OP PCR tests, clearance from a healthcare professional, or resolution of symptoms. Each participant in the prospective study had whole blood, serum and a nasopharyngeal or oropharyngeal swab collected by mobile phlebotomists. Over a roughly 2-month period, participants in the prospective study had the option of providing additional blood draws and questionnaires. Prospective study blood samples were shipped either frozen or at room temperature before DNA extraction. The immunoSEQ Assay, a bias-controlled multiplex PCR, was used to amplify TCRbeta CDR3 regions from genomic DNA. The source study handled its data this way. Nucleated cell counts per sample were estimated from amplification of reference gene primers within the assay. Sequence reads were collapsed and filtered to measure the absolute abundance of every unique TCRbeta CDR3 rearrangement. Productive Simpson clonality was computed per sample as the square root of Simpson's diversity index over productive rearrangements. TCRdb limited this immuneACCESS table to in-frame rearrangements with V and J called. A share of clones is missing; checked studies link under half to unresolved V genes, and the rest is unexplained. V, J and clone size derive from that table, while D and trimming were established from the DNA sequence. The sample contains a few hundred thousand clones, 85% to 90% of them found a single time. Of the sample, 1% falls within the top ten clones.

Sequenced material: PBMCs or T cells enriched from blood (not recorded which). In this chain, TRBV4-1 is recombined with TRBJ1-1; no D gene call is confident. The clonotype was recovered from a man between 18 and 29 years old who had recovered from COVID-19. CDR3 region: CASSQGVAMNTEAFF. The DNA sequence is TGCGCCAGCAGCCAAGGCGTAGCTATGAACACTGAAGCTTTCTTT.